The entry that follows covers one TCR beta chain sequence. These data come from a study of shared T cell receptors in the human thymus. Here immunoSEQ multiplex PCR was the method, and the copy in TCRdb shows in-frame clones only, minus some. The table shows about 380,000 clones, with 85% to 95% occurring only once. Trimming cost V 4 bases and J 2 bases; bases outside gene matches: 19. This CDR3 is 22 amino acids long. The germline V gene has CDR1 MDHEN and CDR2 SYDVKM. This chain connects TRBV28 to TRBJ2-1; 14 nucleotides agree with TRBD2. The receptor's source is a human donor. The sequenced sample consisted of thymocytes. The CDR3 region is CASSWETLGTSGGPSTYNEQFF. The CDR3 bases are TGTGCCAGCAGTTGGGAAACCCTTGGGACTAGCGGGGGCCCATCTACCTACAATGAGCAGTTCTTC. Drawing the rest from reference TRBV28 and TRBJ2-1, the complete variable domain is DVKVTQSSRYLVKRTGEKVFLECVQDMDHENMFWYRQDPGLGLRLIYFSYDVKMKEKGDIPEGYSVSREKKERFSLILESASTNQTSMYLCASSWETLGTSGGPSTYNEQFFGPGTRLTVL.